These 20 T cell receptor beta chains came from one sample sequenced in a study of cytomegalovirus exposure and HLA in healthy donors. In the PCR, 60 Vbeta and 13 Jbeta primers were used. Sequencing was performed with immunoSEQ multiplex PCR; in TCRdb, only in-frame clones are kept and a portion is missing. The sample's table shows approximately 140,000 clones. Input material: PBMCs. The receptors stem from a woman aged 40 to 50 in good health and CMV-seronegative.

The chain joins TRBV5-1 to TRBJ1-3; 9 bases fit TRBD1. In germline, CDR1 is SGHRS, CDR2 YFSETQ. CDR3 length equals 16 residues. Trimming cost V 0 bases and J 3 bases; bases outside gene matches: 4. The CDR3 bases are TGCGCCAGCAGCTTGGGGGGGACAGGGATTGGAAACACCATATATTTT. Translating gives CASSLGGTGIGNTIYF.

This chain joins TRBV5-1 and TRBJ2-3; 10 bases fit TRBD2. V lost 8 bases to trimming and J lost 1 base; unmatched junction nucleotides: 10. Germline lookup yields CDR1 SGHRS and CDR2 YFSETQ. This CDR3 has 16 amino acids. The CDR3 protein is CASKIDLAGGTDTQYF. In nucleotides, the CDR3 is TGCGCCAGTAAAATAGATCTAGCGGGGGGCACAGATACGCAGTATTTT.

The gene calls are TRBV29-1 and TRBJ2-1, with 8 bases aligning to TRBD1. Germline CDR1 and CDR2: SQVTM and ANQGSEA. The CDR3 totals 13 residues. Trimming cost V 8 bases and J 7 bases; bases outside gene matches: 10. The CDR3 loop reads CSSQGAGRNEQFF. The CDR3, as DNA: TGCAGCAGTCAGGGGGCTGGGAGGAATGAGCAGTTCTTC.

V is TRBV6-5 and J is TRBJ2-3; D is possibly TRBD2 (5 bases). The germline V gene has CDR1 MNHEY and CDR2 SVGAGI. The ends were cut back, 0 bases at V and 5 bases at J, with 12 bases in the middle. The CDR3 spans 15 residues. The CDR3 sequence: CASSYSATRGDTQYF. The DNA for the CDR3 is TGTGCCAGCAGTTACTCGGCCACACGGGGAGATACGCAGTATTTT.

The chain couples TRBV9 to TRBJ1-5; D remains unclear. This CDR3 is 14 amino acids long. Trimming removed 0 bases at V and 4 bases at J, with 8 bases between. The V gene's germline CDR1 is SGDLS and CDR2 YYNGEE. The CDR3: CASSVDTENQPQHF. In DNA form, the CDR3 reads TGTGCCAGCAGCGTAGATACGGAGAATCAGCCCCAGCATTTT.

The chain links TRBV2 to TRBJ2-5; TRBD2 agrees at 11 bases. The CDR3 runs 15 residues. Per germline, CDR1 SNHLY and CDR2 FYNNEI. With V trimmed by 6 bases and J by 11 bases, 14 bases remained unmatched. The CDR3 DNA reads TGTGCCAGCAGCGATAGCGGGGGGGCCTCGCTTGAGCAGTACTTC. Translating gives CASSDSGGASLEQYF.

This CDR3 is CASRGTGGRQPQHF. In DNA form, the CDR3 reads TGTGCCAGCAGGGGGACAGGGGGCAGGCAGCCCCAGCATTTT. The chain joins TRBV27 to TRBJ1-5; 12 bases agree with TRBD1. The CDR3 sequence is 14 residues long. The germline V gene encodes CDR1 MNHEY and CDR2 SMNVEV (reference sequence). Trimming removed 6 bases from V and 7 bases from J; junction bases left unmatched: 4.

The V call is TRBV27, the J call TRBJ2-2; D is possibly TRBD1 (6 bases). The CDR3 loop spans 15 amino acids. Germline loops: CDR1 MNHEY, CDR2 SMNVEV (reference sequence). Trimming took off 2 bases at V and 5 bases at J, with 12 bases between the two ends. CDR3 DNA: TGTGCCAGCAGTTTAGCCCAGGGGCCAACCGGGGAGCTGTTTTTT. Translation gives CASSLAQGPTGELFF.

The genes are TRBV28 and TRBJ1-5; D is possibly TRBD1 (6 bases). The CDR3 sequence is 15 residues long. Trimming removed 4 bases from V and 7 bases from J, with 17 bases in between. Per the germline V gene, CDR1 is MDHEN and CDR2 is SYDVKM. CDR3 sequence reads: CASSSPDSRGQPQHF. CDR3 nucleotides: TGTGCCAGCAGTTCCCCGGACAGTCGAGGGCAGCCCCAGCATTTT. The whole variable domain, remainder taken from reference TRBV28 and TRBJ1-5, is DVKVTQSSRYLVKRTGEKVFLECVQDMDHENMFWYRQDPGLGLRLIYFSYDVKMKEKGDIPEGYSVSREKKERFSLILESASTNQTSMYLCASSSPDSRGQPQHFGDGTRLSIL.

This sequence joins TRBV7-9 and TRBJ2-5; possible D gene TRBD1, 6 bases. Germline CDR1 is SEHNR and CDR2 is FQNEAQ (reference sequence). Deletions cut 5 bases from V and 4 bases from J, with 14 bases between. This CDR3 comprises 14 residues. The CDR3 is CASSHQSGAETQYF. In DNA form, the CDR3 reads TGTGCCAGCAGCCACCAATCAGGGGCAGAGACCCAGTACTTC.

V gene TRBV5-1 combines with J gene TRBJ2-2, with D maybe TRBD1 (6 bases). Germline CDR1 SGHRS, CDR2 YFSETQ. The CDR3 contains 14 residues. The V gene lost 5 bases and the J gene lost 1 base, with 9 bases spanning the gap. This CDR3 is CASRWGQNTGELFF. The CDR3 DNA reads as TGCGCCAGCAGATGGGGACAGAACACCGGGGAGCTGTTTTTT.

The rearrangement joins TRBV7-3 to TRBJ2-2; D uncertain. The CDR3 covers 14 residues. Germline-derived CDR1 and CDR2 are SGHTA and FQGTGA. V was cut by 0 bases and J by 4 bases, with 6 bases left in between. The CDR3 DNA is TGTGCCAGCAGCTTAACAAGTAGCACCGGGGAGCTGTTTTTT. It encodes CASSLTSSTGELFF.

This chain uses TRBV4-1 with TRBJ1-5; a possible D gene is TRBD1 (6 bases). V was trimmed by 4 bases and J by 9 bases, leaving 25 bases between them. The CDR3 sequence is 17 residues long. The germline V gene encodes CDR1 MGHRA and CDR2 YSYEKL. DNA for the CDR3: TGCGCCAGCAGCCCCCTGGGGGGAGGGGGGCGCGGAGTGCCCCAGCATTTT. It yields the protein CASSPLGGGGRGVPQHF.

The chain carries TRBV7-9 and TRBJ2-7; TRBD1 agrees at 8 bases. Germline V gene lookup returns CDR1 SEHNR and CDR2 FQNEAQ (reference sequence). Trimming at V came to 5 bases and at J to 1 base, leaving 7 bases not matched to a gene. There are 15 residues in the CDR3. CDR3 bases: TGTGCCAGCAGCCTCCCCGGGACAGGATCCTACGAGCAGTACTTC. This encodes CASSLPGTGSYEQYF.

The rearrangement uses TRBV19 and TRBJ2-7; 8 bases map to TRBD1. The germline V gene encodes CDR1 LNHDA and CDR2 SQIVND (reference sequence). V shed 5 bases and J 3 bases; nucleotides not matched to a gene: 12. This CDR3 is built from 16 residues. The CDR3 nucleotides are TGTGCCAGTAGTTCCCGGACAGGGTGGGCCATCTACGAGCAGTACTTC. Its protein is CASSSRTGWAIYEQYF.

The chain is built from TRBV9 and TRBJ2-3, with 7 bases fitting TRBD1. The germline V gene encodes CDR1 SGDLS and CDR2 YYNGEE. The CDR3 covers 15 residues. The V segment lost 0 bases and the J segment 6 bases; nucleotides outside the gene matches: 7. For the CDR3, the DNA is TGTGCCAGCAGCGTAGAGGGACAGTCGAGGGATACGCAGTATTTT. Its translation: CASSVEGQSRDTQYF.

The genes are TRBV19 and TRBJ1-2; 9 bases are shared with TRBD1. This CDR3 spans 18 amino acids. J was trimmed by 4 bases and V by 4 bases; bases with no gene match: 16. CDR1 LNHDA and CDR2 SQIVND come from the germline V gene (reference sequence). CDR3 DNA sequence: TGTGCCAGTAGTACCCTCGGACAGGGGAGAGGGATGGTCTATGGCTACACCTTC. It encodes CASSTLGQGRGMVYGYTF.

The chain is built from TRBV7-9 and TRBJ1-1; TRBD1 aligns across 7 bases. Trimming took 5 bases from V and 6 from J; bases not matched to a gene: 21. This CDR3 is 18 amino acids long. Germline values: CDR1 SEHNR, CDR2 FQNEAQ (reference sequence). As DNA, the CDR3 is TGTGCCAGCAGCCCTTTAGGTACAGGGGTTCTTGGGGCCCCTGAAGCTTTCTTT. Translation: CASSPLGTGVLGAPEAFF.

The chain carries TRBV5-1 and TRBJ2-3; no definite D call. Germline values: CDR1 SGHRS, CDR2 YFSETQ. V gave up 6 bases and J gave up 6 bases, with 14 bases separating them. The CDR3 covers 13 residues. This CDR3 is CASNLDGVDTQYF. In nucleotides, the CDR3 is TGCGCCAGCAATTTAGATGGAGTGGATACGCAGTATTTT.

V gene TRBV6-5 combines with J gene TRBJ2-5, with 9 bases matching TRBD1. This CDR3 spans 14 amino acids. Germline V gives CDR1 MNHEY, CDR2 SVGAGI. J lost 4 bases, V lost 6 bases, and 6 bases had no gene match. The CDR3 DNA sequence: TGTGCCAGCAGCGTAATGGACAGGGGAGAGACCCAGTACTTC. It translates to CASSVMDRGETQYF.